The sequence of this T cell receptor beta chain was determined in a study of T-cell memory formation after mild COVID-19. Study-level findings and limits: Pre-infection memory harbored some responding clones, suggesting cross-reactive memory joined.

Worth noting for this clonotype: Antigen specificity is unknown.

The CDR3 loop spans 19 amino acids. The ends lost 3 bases at V and 8 bases at J; junction bases unmatched: 18. MiXCR, run by TCRdb on the 5' RACE reads, gives a single entry per CDR3 protein. The sample carries around 370,000 distinct CDR3 sequences, under 25% recorded once. The receptor was isolated from an adult woman who had mild COVID-19 (a few samples of this study predate the infection). Cell type and time point are not known. The specimen was PBMCs or a T cell subset sorted from them (not recorded which). The gene calls are TRBV12-3 or TRBV12-4 and TRBJ2-4; 11 bases fit TRBD2. The DNA of the CDR3 is TGTGCCAGCAGTTTCGGAAGCCGACTAGCGGGAAAACTGGGGGACATTCAGTACTTC. The encoded protein is CASSFGSRLAGKLGDIQYF.